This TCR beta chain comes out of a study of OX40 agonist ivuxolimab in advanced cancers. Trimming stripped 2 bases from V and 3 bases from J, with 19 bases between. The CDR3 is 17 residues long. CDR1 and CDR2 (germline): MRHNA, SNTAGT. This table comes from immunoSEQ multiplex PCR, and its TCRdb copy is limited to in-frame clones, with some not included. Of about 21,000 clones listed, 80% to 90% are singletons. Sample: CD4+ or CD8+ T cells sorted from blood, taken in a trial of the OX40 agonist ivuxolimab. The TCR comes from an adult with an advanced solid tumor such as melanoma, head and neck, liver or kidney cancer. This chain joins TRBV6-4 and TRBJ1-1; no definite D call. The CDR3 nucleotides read TGTGCCAGCAGTGACATAGGGCCCGGCCGAGAGGACACTGAAGCTTTCTTT. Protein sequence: CASSDIGPGREDTEAFF.